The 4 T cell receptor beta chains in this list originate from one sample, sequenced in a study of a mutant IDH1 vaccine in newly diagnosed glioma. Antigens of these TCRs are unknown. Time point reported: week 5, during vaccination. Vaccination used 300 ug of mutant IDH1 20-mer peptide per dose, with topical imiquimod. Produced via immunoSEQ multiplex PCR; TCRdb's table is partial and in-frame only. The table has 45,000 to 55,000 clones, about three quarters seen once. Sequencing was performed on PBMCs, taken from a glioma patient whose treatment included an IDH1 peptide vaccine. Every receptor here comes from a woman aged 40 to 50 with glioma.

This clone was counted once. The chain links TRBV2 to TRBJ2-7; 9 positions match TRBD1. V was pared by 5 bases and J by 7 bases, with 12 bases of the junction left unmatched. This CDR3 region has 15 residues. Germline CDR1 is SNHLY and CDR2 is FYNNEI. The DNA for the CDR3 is TGTGCCAGCAGTCGAGGCCGGGACAGGGCGGGTGAGCAGTACTTC. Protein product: CASSRGRDRAGEQYF.

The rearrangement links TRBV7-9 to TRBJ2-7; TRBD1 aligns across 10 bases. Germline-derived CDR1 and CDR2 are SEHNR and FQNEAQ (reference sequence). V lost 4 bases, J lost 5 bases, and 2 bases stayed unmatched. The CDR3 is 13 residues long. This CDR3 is CASSYGTGDEQYF. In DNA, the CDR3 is TGTGCCAGCAGCTACGGGACAGGGGACGAGCAGTACTTC.

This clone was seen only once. CDR3 coding DNA: TGTGCTAGTGGTTCCCTTCGACTAGCGGGGGGAAGAGATACGCAGTATTTT. This gives the protein CASGSLRLAGGRDTQYF. The chain uses TRBV12-5 and TRBJ2-3; the match to TRBD2 covers 13 bases. The CDR3 consists of 17 residues. V lost 4 bases to trimming and J lost 5 bases; unmatched junction nucleotides: 9. Germline lookup yields CDR1 LGHNT and CDR2 FRNRAP.

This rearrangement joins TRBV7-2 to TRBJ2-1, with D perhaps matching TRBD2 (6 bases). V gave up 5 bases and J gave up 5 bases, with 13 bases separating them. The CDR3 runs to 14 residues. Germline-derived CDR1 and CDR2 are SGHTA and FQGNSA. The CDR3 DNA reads TGTGCCAGCAGCCGGACCGGACTAAACAATGAGCAGTTCTTC. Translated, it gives CASSRTGLNNEQFF. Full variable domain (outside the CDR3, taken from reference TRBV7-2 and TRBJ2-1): GAGVSQSPSNKVTEKGKDVELRCDPISGHTALYWYRQSLGQGLEFLIYFQGNSAPDKSGLPSDRFSAERTGGSVSTLTIQRTQQEDSAVYLCASSRTGLNNEQFFGPGTRLTVL.